Following are 28 T cell receptor beta chains from one sample sequenced in a study of blood T cell repertoires in COVID-19. Sequenced by immunoSEQ multiplex PCR; TCRdb stores in-frame clones only, minus some. The table lists some 260,000 clones, 75% to 95% of them singletons, with under 2.5% in the top ten. Sequenced sample: PBMCs or T cells enriched from blood (not recorded which). The receptors were sampled from a young woman who had recovered from COVID-19.

This clone has more than one count but fewer than ten. The sample contains more than one DNA sequence encoding this CDR3. V usage is TRBV11-3 and J usage is TRBJ1-1, with D unresolved. Trimming left V 1 base short and J 0 bases short, with 6 bases between. CDR3 length: 14 residues. Germline-derived CDR1 and CDR2 are SGHNT and YENEEA. The CDR3 here is CASSLGGVNTEAFF. DNA for the CDR3: TGTGCCAGCAGCTTAGGAGGTGTGAACACTGAAGCTTTCTTT.

The V call is TRBV4-1, the J call TRBJ2-7; 7 nucleotides align to TRBD1. The germline CDR1 and CDR2 sequences are MGHRA and YSYEKL. The CDR3 has 14 amino acids. V was clipped by 1 base and J by 6 bases; unmatched bases: 6. CDR3 amino acids: CASSQGTGPIEQYF. CDR3 nucleotides: TGCGCCAGCAGCCAAGGGACAGGACCCATCGAGCAGTACTTC.

The rearrangement links TRBV4-1 to TRBJ1-5; D remains ambiguous. Germline CDR1 MGHRA, CDR2 YSYEKL. Trimming removed 2 bases at V and 0 bases at J, with 8 bases between. CDR3 length: 15 amino acids. The CDR3 spells CASSQYVFSNQPQHF. The DNA of the CDR3 is TGCGCCAGCAGCCAATATGTCTTTAGCAATCAGCCCCAGCATTTT.

This chain joins TRBV6-1 and TRBJ2-7; 10 bases are a match to TRBD1. V was clipped by 0 bases and J by 2 bases; unmatched bases: 7. The germline V gene has CDR1 MNHNS and CDR2 SASEGT. The CDR3 runs 17 residues. This CDR3 reads CASSEAGWGQGTYEQYF. The CDR3 DNA is TGTGCCAGCAGTGAAGCGGGTTGGGGACAGGGGACCTACGAGCAGTACTTC.

This clone has only a few counts. The chain has TRBV5-4 and TRBJ2-3; 8 bases are a match to TRBD1. The V gene's germline CDR1 is SGHNT and CDR2 YYREEE (reference sequence). Unmatched junction bases numbered 3, after V lost 0 bases and J lost 3 bases. CDR3 length: 15 amino acids. The CDR3 loop reads CASSLDRGWTDTQYF. CDR3 coding DNA: TGTGCCAGCAGCTTGGACAGGGGGTGGACAGATACGCAGTATTTT.

In nucleotides, the CDR3 is TGTGCCAGCAGTTTTGGGTGGAGACAGCCTAGCAATCAGCCCCAGCATTTT. The encoded protein is CASSFGWRQPSNQPQHF. The V call is TRBV28, the J call TRBJ1-5, with D perhaps matching TRBD1 (5 bases). The V gene's germline CDR1 is MDHEN and CDR2 SYDVKM. This CDR3 has 17 residues. V was cut by 3 bases and J by 0 bases, with 15 bases left in between. The full variable domain, rest sourced from reference TRBV28 and TRBJ1-5, is DVKVTQSSRYLVKRTGEKVFLECVQDMDHENMFWYRQDPGLGLRLIYFSYDVKMKEKGDIPEGYSVSREKKERFSLILESASTNQTSMYLCASSFGWRQPSNQPQHFGDGTRLSIL.

The chain combines TRBV7-9 with TRBJ2-3; possibly TRBD1 for D (5 bases). CDR3 length: 17 residues. V was cut by 3 bases and J by 0 bases, with 16 bases left in between. Looked up from germline, CDR1 is SEHNR and CDR2 is FQNEAQ (reference sequence). The CDR3 nucleotides read TGTGCCAGCAGCTTTTCAGGTCGGCAGGGTAGCACAGATACGCAGTATTTT. It codes for CASSFSGRQGSTDTQYF.

This chain joins TRBV11-2 and TRBJ1-3; D gene ambiguous. The CDR3 extends over 12 amino acids. Germline assignment: CDR1 SGHAT and CDR2 FQNNGV. V shed 6 bases and J shed 3 bases, with 6 bases lying between them. The CDR3 DNA sequence: TGTGCCAGCAGTCCCTATGGAAACACCATATATTTT. Protein: CASSPYGNTIYF.

The rearrangement joins TRBV5-6 to TRBJ2-1; the D gene is possibly TRBD1 (6 bases). V was clipped by 4 bases and J by 2 bases, with 13 bases between them. The CDR3 totals 15 residues. The V gene's germline CDR1 is SGHDT and CDR2 YYEEEE. The CDR3 sequence: CASSRLQGPYNEQFF. Here the CDR3 DNA reads TGTGCCAGCAGCCGACTACAGGGCCCCTACAATGAGCAGTTCTTC.

The chain joins TRBV5-8 to TRBJ2-1, with D perhaps TRBD2 (6 bases). Germline V CDR1 and CDR2: SGHTS, YDEGEE. CDR3 length equals 14 residues. V was shortened by 1 base and J by 7 bases, with 12 bases between the two germline ends. As DNA, the CDR3 is TGTGCCAGCAGCTTGATCCGACTAGTGAATGAGCAGTTCTTC. Translation: CASSLIRLVNEQFF. The full variable domain, its missing parts supplied by reference TRBV5-8 and TRBJ2-1, is EAGVTQSPTHLIKTRGQQATLRCSPISGHTSVYWYQQALGLGLQFLLWYDEGEERNRGNFPPRFSGRQFPNYSSELNVNALELEDSALYLCASSLIRLVNEQFFGPGTRLTVL.

This clone has just a few counts. The V and J genes are TRBV28 and TRBJ1-1, with a weak D call TRBD1 (6 bases). V dropped 6 bases and J dropped 4 bases, with 9 bases sitting between them. The germline CDR1 and CDR2 sequences are MDHEN and SYDVKM. The CDR3 is 12 residues long. The CDR3 bases are TGTGCCAGCAGAGGGGGGGTCACTGAAGCTTTCTTT. Its translation is CASRGGVTEAFF.

This chain links TRBV19 with TRBJ2-1, with 8 bases matching TRBD2. The CDR3 covers 16 residues. The V segment lost 5 bases and the J segment 0 bases; nucleotides outside the gene matches: 6. The germline V gene encodes CDR1 LNHDA and CDR2 SQIVND (reference sequence). CDR3 loop: CASSVKRGSSYNEQFF. The CDR3 DNA reads TGTGCCAGTAGTGTGAAGCGGGGGAGCTCCTACAATGAGCAGTTCTTC.

The chain combines TRBV11-2 with TRBJ2-3; 9 positions agree with TRBD2. J was trimmed by 3 bases and V by 3 bases; bases with no gene match: 7. The CDR3 sequence is 16 residues long. CDR1 and CDR2 from the germline V gene are SGHAT and FQNNGV. CDR3 residues: CASSLLSGSGTDTQYF. CDR3 in DNA: TGTGCCAGCAGCTTGCTTAGCGGGAGTGGGACAGATACGCAGTATTTT.

The chain is built from TRBV6-2 or TRBV6-3 and TRBJ2-2; tentative D call: TRBD1 (5 bases). Between the trimmed V and J ends, which lost 5 bases and 8 bases, there was a span of 15 bases. The CDR3 is made up of 14 amino acids. In germline, CDR1 is MNHEY, CDR2 SVGEGT. DNA of the CDR3: TGTGCCAGCAGTATGGCCAGGGTCACGGGGGAGCTGTTTTTT. Amino acids: CASSMARVTGELFF.

The rearrangement uses TRBV4-2 and TRBJ1-2; D is possibly TRBD1 (5 bases). Germline lookup yields CDR1 LGHNA and CDR2 YNFKEQ. This CDR3 region has 16 residues. Between the trimmed V and J ends, which lost 1 base and 3 bases, there was a span of 15 bases. CDR3 loop: CASSQVKPGGDYGYTF. The DNA of the CDR3 is TGTGCCAGCAGCCAAGTCAAGCCCGGAGGGGACTATGGCTACACCTTC.

This chain links TRBV9 with TRBJ2-7, with 13 nucleotides matching TRBD2. The V segment lost 1 base and the J segment 6 bases; nucleotides outside the gene matches: 7. This CDR3 region has 16 residues. Germline CDR1 and CDR2: SGDLS and YYNGEE. The CDR3 protein is CASSVSALAGGSEQYF. The CDR3, as DNA: TGTGCCAGCAGCGTATCCGCACTAGCGGGAGGGTCCGAGCAGTACTTC.

This chain joins TRBV2 and TRBJ2-3; 11 nucleotides agree with TRBD1. Germline loops: CDR1 SNHLY, CDR2 FYNNEI. Losses at the gene ends were 6 bases for V and 5 bases for J; bases not matched to a gene: 10. This CDR3 spans 16 amino acids. The CDR3 nucleotides read TGTGCCAGCAGCCCAAGGGGGACAGGGGGTCAAGATACGCAGTATTTT. It codes for CASSPRGTGGQDTQYF.

The V and J genes are TRBV9 and TRBJ1-2, with D possibly TRBD1 on 6 matching bases. Germline CDR1 is SGDLS and CDR2 is YYNGEE. The CDR3 is made up of 14 amino acids. The V gene lost 3 bases and the J gene lost 0 bases, with 9 bases spanning the gap. CDR3 region: CASSEDSANYGYTF. The CDR3 DNA reads TGTGCCAGCAGCGAGGACAGCGCTAACTATGGCTACACCTTC.

The table lists this clone with a count of one. The rearrangement joins TRBV25-1 to TRBJ1-5, with TRBD1 as a possible D gene (5 bases). Germline values: CDR1 MGHDK, CDR2 SYGVNS. V was clipped by 1 base and J by 9 bases, with 13 bases between them. This CDR3 spans 14 amino acids. CDR3 nucleotide sequence: TGTGCCAGCAGTGAATCGGGGGAAGGTCGGCCCCAGCATTTT. This sequence encodes CASSESGEGRPQHF.

The chain has TRBV6-5 and TRBJ1-2; perhaps TRBD1 as D (5 bases). This CDR3 spans 13 amino acids. V lost 11 bases to trimming and J lost 4 bases, with 17 bases between them. Germline loops: CDR1 MNHEY, CDR2 SVGAGI. The CDR3, as DNA: TGTGCCTCAGGCGGCAGGGATGCCTATGGCTACACCTTC. Residues: CASGGRDAYGYTF.

V usage is TRBV28 and J usage is TRBJ1-1; a weak D match, TRBD1 (6 bases). CDR3 length: 17 residues. Germline CDR1 is MDHEN and CDR2 is SYDVKM. The V gene lost 4 bases and the J gene lost 1 base, with 19 bases spanning the gap. In nucleotides, the CDR3 is TGTGCCAGCAGTTCGCCATTTACGCCGACAGGGAACACTGAAGCTTTCTTT. Translating it yields CASSSPFTPTGNTEAFF.

This clone was picked up one time. The rearrangement links TRBV19 to TRBJ1-2, with 7 nucleotides matching TRBD1. This CDR3 is built from 15 residues. With 7 bases clipped from V and 6 bases from J, the junction kept 14 bases outside the gene matches. Germline lookup yields CDR1 LNHDA and CDR2 SQIVND (reference sequence). The DNA for the CDR3 is TGTGCCAGTACCTACCGGGACAGCGACCCCCATGGCTACACCTTC. Translation gives CASTYRDSDPHGYTF.

The V gene is TRBV7-9, the J gene TRBJ2-7; perhaps TRBD1 as D (6 bases). Germline lookup yields CDR1 SEHNR and CDR2 FQNEAQ (reference sequence). The length of the CDR3 is 14 residues. V lost 4 bases and J lost 3, with 13 bases in between. CDR3 protein: CASSSRTANYEQYF. CDR3 DNA: TGTGCCAGCAGCTCACGGACAGCCAACTACGAGCAGTACTTC. Together with reference TRBV7-9 and TRBJ2-7, the CDR3 gives the full variable domain: DTGVSQNPRHKITKRGQNVTFRCDPISEHNRLYWYRQTLGQGPEFLTYFQNEAQLEKSRLLSDRFSAERPKGSFSTLEIQRTEQGDSAMYLCASSSRTANYEQYFGPGTRLTVT.

The chain combines TRBV10-3 with TRBJ1-2; 8 nucleotides match TRBD1. The V gene end was trimmed by 3 bases and the J gene end by 7 bases; junction bases not matched to a gene: 7. The CDR3 consists of 14 residues. Germline V gene data show CDR1 as ENHRY and CDR2 as SYGVKD. CDR3 in amino acids: CAISEGGQDSGYTF. CDR3 bases: TGTGCCATCAGTGAAGGGGGACAGGACAGTGGCTACACCTTC.

This chain connects TRBV10-3 to TRBJ2-2, with D possibly TRBD2 on 5 matching bases. The length of the CDR3 is 12 residues. V lost 10 bases to trimming and J lost 4 bases, with 10 bases between them. Germline V gene lookup returns CDR1 ENHRY and CDR2 SYGVKD. The CDR3, as DNA: TGTGCCACCAGGACTGGCACCGGGGAGCTGTTTTTT. Residues: CATRTGTGELFF.

J is TRBJ2-1 and V is TRBV19, with D possibly being TRBD2 (6 bases). Germline CDR1 and CDR2: LNHDA and SQIVND (reference sequence). Trimming took off 9 bases at V and 3 bases at J, with 15 bases between the two ends. CDR3 size: 14 residues. CDR3 nucleotide sequence: TGTGCCAGCTCCGGAGGGCCCATCTACAATGAGCAGTTCTTC. It is translated as CASSGGPIYNEQFF. Looking up the rest from reference TRBV19 and TRBJ2-1 gives the full variable domain: DGGITQSPKYLFRKEGQNVTLSCEQNLNHDAMYWYRQDPGQGLRLIYYSQIVNDFQKGDIAEGYSVSREKKESFPLTVTSAQKNPTAFYLCASSGGPIYNEQFFGPGTRLTVL.

This clone appeared once. The J gene is TRBJ1-1, the V gene TRBV3-1 (or the pseudogene TRBV3-2), with 10 positions matching TRBD1. CDR1 and CDR2 from the germline V gene are LGHDT and YNNKEL (reference sequence). The V gene end was trimmed by 3 bases and the J gene end by 4 bases; junction bases not matched to a gene: 5. CDR3 length: 15 amino acids. The CDR3 sequence is CASSQRQGASTEAFF. The CDR3 region has the DNA TGTGCCAGCAGCCAGAGACAGGGGGCGAGCACTGAAGCTTTCTTT.

The chain has TRBV7-9 and TRBJ1-2; D ambiguous. Trimming pared 1 base from V and 3 bases from J, leaving 6 bases between. Germline CDR1 reads SEHNR; CDR2 reads FQNEAQ (reference sequence). The CDR3 consists of 13 residues. The CDR3 here is CASSLVSDYGYTF. CDR3 DNA: TGTGCCAGCAGCTTAGTTTCCGACTATGGCTACACCTTC.